This TCR beta chain emerged from a study of cytomegalovirus exposure and HLA in healthy donors. General study findings and limits: TCR beta sequences reportedly predicted the HLA-A and HLA-B alleles of most subjects accurately. In a later analysis, several top co-occurrence clusters appeared linked to parvovirus B19, influenza, CMV and Epstein-Barr virus.

The CDR3 sequence is 14 residues long. The germline V and J ends were trimmed by 6 bases and 4 bases, with 15 bases remaining between them. Per germline, CDR1 MDHEN and CDR2 SYDVKM. To note about this clone: What it binds is not known.

Primers included in the PCR were 60 Vbeta and 13 Jbeta primers. TCRdb's table, derived via immunoSEQ multiplex PCR, lists solely in-frame clones and lacks some. The sample consists of approximately 110,000 clones, around 80% of them appearing once. V and J are TRBV28 and TRBJ1-2; no reliable D call. This sequence was found in a man aged 50 or older in good health and CMV-seronegative. The material sequenced was PBMCs. CDR3 residues: CASSPQFIGYGYTF. CDR3 bases: TGTGCCAGCAGCCCGCAGTTTATTGGCTATGGCTACACCTTC.